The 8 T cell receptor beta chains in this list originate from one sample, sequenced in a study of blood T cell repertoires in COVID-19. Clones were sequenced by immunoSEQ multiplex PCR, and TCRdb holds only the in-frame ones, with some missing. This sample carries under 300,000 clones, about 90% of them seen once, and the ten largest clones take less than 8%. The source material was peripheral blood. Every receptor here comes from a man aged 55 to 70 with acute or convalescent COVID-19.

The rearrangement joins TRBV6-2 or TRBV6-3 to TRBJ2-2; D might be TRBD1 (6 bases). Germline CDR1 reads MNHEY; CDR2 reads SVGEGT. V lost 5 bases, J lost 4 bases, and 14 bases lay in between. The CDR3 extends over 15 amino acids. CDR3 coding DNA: TGTGCCAGCAGTGCCTACAGGGATCCCACCGGGGAGCTGTTTTTT. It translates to CASSAYRDPTGELFF.

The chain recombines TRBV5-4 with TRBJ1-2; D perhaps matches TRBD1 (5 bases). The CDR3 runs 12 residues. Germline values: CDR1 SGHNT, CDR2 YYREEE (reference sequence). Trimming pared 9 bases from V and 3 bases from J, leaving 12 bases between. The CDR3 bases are TGTGCCACCCAGGGTGGCTACTATGGCTACACCTTC. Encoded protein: CATQGGYYGYTF.

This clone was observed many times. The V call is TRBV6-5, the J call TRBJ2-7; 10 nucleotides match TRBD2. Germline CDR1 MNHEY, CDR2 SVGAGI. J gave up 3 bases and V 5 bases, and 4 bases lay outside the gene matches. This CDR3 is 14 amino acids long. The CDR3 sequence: CASSRTSGHYEQYF. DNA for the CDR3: TGTGCCAGCAGTCGGACTAGCGGACACTACGAGCAGTACTTC.

As DNA, the CDR3 is TGTGCCTGGAGTCACGACAGGGGTTACTATGGCTACACCTTC. It encodes CAWSHDRGYYGYTF. The V gene is TRBV30, the J gene TRBJ1-2; TRBD1 aligns across 8 bases. V lost 2 bases, J lost 3 bases, and 5 bases stayed unmatched. Germline CDR1 GTSNPN, CDR2 SVGIG (reference sequence). This CDR3 has 14 residues.

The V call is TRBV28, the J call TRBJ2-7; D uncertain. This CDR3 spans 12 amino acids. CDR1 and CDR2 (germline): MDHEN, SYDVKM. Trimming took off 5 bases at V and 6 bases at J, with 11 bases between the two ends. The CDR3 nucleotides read TGTGCCAGCAGTCTCCAAGCTCTCGAGCAGTACTTC. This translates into CASSLQALEQYF. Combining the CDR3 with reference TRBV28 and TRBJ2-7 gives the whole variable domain DVKVTQSSRYLVKRTGEKVFLECVQDMDHENMFWYRQDPGLGLRLIYFSYDVKMKEKGDIPEGYSVSREKKERFSLILESASTNQTSMYLCASSLQALEQYFGPGTRLTVT.

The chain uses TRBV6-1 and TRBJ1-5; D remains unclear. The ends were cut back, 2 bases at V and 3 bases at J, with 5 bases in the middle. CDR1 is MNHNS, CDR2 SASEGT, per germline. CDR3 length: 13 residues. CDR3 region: CASSESFNQPQHF. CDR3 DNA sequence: TGTGCCAGCAGTGAATCGTTCAATCAGCCCCAGCATTTT.

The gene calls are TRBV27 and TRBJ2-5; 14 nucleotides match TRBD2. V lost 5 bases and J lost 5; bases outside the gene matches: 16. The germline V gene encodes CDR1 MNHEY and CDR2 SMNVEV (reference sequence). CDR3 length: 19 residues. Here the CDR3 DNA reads TGTGCCAGCAGTCCCCGACTAGCGGGAGGGCCAGCTGCTCCGGAGACCCAGTACTTC. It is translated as CASSPRLAGGPAAPETQYF.

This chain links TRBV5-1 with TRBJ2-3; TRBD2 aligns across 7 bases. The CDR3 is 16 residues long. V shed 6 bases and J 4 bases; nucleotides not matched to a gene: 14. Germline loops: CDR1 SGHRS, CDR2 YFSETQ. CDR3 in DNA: TGCGCCAGCAAACCTAGGGGCGGGGGAGGGCCAGATACGCAGTATTTT. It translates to CASKPRGGGGPDTQYF.